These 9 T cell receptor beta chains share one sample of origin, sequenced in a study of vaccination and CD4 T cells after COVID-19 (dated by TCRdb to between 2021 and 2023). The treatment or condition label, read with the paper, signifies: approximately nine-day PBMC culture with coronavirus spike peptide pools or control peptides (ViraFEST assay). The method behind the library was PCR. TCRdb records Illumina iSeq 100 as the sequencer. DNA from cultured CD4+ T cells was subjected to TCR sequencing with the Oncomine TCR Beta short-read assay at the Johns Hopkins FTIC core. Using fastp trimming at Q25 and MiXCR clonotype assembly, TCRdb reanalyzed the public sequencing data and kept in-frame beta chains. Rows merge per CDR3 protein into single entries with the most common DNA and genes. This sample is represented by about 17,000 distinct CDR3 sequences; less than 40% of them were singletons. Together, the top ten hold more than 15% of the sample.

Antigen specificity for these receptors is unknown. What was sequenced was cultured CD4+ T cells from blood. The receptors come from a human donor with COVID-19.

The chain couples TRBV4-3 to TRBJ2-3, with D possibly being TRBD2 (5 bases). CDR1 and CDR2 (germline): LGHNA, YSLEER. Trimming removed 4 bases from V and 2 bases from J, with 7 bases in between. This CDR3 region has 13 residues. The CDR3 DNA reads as TGCGCCAGCAGCCTCGGGGTCACAGATACGCAGTATTTT. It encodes CASSLGVTDTQYF.

The CDR3 here is CASSLSAGSNTEAFF. CDR3 sequence (DNA): TGTGCCAGCAGTTTATCGGCCGGATCCAACACTGAAGCTTTCTTT. V usage is TRBV12-3 or TRBV12-4 and J usage is TRBJ1-1; D is unclear. The CDR3 spans 15 residues. The ends were cut back, 2 bases at V and 2 bases at J, with 12 bases in the middle.

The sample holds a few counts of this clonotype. The CDR3 loop reads CASSPLDPNTQYF. CDR3 coding DNA: TGCGCCAGCAGCCCCCTCGATCCGAATACGCAGTATTTT. This chain joins TRBV4-1 and TRBJ2-3, with no clear D. This CDR3 is 13 amino acids long. V dropped 4 bases and J dropped 7 bases, with 12 bases sitting between them. CDR1 and CDR2 from the germline V gene are MGHRA and YSYEKL.

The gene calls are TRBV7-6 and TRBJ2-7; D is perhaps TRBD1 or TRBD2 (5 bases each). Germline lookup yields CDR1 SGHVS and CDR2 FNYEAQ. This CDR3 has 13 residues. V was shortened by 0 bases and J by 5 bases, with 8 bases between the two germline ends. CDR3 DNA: TGTGCCAGCAGCTTAGCGAGGGGTCACGAGCAGTACTTC. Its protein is CASSLARGHEQYF.

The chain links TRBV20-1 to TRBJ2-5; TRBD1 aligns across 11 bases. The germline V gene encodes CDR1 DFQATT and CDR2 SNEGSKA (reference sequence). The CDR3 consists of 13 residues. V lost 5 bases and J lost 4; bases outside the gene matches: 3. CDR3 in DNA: TGCAGTGCTCGAGGACAGGGGGCAGAGACCCAGTACTTC. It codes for CSARGQGAETQYF.

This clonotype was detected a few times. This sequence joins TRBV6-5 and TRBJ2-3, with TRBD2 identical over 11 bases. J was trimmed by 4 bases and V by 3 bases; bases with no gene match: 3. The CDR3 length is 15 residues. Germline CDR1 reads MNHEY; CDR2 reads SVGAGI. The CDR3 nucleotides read TGTGCCAGCAGTTATAGCGGGGGGGCCTCAGATACGCAGTATTTT. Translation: CASSYSGGASDTQYF.

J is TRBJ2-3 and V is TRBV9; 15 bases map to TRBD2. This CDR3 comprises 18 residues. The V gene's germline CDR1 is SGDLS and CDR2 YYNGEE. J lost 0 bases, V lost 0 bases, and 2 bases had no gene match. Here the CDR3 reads CASSVEGLAGGSTDTQYF. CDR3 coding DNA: TGTGCCAGCAGCGTAGAGGGACTAGCGGGGGGTAGCACAGATACGCAGTATTTT.

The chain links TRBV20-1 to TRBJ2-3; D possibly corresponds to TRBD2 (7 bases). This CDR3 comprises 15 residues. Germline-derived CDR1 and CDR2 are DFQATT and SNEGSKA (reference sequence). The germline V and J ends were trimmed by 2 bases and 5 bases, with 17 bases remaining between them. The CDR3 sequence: CSARRDGGLGDTQYF. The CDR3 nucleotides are TGCAGTGCTAGAAGGGACGGGGGGCTGGGAGATACGCAGTATTTT.

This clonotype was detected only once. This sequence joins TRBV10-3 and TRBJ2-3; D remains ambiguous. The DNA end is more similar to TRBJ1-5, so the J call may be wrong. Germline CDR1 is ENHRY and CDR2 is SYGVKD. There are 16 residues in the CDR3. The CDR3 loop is CAIQPSGNLGADTQHF. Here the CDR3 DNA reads TGTGCCATTCAACCGTCGGGGAACCTGGGAGCAGATACGCAGCATTTT.